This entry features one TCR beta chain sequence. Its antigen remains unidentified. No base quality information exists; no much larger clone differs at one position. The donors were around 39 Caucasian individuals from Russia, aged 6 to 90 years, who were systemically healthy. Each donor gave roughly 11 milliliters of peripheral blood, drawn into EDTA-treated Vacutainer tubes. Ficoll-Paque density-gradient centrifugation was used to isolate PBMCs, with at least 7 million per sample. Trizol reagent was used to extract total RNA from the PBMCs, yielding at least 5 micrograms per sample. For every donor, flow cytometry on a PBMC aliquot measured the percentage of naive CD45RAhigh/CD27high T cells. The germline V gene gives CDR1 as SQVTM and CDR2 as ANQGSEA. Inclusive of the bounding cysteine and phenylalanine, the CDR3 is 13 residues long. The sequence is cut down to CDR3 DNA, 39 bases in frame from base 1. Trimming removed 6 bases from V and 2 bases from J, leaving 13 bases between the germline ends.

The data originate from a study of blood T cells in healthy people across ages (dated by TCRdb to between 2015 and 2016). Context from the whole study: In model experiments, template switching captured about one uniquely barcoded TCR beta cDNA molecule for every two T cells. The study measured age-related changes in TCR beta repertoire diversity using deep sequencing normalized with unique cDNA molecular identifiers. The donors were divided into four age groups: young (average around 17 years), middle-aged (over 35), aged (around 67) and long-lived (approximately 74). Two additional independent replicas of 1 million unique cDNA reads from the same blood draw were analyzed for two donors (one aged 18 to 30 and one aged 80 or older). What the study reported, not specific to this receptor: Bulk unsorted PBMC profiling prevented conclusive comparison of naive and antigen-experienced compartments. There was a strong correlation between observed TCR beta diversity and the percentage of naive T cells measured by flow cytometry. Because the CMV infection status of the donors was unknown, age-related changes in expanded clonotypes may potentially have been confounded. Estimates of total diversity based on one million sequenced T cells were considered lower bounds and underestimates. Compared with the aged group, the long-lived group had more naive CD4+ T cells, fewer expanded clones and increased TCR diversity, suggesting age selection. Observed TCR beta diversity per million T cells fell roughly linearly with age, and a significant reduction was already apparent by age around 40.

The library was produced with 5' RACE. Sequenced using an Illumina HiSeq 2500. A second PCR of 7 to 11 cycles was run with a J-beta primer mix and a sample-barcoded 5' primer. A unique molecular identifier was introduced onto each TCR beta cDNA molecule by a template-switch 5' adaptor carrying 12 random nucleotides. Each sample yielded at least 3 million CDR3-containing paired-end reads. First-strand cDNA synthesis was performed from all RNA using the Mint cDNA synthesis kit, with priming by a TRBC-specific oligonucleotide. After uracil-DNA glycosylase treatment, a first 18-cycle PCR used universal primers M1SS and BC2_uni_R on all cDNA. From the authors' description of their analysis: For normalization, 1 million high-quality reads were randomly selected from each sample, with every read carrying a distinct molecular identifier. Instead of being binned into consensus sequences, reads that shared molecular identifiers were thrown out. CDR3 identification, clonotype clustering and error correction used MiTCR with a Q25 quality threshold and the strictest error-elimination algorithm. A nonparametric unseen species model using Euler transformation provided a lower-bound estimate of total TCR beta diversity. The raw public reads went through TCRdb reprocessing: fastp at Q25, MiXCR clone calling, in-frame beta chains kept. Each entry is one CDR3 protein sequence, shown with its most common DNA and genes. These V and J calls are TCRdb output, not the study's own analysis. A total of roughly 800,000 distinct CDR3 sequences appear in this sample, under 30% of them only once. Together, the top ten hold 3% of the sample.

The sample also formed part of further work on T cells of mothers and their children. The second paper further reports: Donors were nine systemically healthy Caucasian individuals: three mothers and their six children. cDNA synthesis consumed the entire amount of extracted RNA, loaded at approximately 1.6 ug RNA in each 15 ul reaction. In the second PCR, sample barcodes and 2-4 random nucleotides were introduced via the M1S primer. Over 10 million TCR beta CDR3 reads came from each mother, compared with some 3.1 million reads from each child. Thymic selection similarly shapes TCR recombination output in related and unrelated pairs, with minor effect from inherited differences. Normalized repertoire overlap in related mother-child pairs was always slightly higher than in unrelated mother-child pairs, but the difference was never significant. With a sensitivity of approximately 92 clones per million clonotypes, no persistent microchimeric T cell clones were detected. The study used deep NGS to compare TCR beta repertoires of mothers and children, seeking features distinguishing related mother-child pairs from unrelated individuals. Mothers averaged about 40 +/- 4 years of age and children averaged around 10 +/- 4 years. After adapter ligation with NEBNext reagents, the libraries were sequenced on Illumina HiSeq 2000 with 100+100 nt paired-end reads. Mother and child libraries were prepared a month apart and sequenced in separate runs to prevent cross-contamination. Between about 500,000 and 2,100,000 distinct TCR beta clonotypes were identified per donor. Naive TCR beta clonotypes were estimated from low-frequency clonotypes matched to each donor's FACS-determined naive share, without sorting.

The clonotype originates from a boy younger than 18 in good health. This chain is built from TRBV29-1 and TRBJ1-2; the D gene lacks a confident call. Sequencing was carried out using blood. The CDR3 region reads CSVAQVTNYGYTF. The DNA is TGCAGCGTAGCTCAGGTGACCAACTATGGCTACACCTTC.